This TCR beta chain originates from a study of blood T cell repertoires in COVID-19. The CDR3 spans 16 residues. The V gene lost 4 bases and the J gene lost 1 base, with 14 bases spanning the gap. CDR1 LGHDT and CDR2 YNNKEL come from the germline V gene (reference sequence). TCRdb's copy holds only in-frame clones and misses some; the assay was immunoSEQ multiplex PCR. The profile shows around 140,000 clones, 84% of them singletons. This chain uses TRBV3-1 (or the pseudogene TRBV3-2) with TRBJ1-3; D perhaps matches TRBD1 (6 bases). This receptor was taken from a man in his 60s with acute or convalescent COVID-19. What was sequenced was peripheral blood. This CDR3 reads CASSRNRDGSGNTIYF. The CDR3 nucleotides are TGTGCCAGCAGCCGCAACAGGGACGGGTCTGGAAACACCATATATTTT.